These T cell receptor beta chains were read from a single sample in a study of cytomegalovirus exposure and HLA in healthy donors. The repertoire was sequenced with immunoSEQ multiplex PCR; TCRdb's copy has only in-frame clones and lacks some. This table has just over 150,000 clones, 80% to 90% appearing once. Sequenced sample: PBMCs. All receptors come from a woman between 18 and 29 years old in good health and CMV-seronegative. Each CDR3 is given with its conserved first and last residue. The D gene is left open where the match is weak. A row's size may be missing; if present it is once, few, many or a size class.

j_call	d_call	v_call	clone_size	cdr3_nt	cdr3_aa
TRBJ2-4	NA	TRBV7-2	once	TGTGCCAGCAGCTTAACGGGGAGTAACATTCAGTACTTC	CASSLTGSNIQYF
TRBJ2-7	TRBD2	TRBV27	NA	TGTGCCAGCAGACTAGCGGGAGAATGGTACGAGCAGTACTTC	CASRLAGEWYEQYF
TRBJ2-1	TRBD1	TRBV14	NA	TGTGCCAGCAGTAGGACAGGGAACGGGCAGTTCTTC	CASSRTGNGQFF
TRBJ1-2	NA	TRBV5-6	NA	TGTGCCAGCAGCTTGCGAGGGGGCTATGGCTACACCTTC	CASSLRGGYGYTF
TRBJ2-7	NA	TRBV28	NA	TGTGCCAGCAGTACAAACCCGAAAGACAGTAGCTACGAGCAGTACTTC	CASSTNPKDSSYEQYF
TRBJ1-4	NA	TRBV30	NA	TGTGCCTGGAGTGTATCTGCAACTAATGAAAAACTGTTTTTT	CAWSVSATNEKLFF
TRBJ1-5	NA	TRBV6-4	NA	TGTGCCAGCAGTGACACGGCAGGTAGCAATCAGCCCCAGCATTTT	CASSDTAGSNQPQHF
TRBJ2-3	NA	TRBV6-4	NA	TGTGCCAGCAGTAGGCAGGGGAGCACAGATACGCAGTATTTT	CASSRQGSTDTQYF
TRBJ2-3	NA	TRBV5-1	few	TGCGCCAGCAGCTTGGGGGGGAGGACAGATACGCAGTATTTT	CASSLGGRTDTQYF
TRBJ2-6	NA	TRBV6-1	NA	TGTGCCAGTTTAGGGGTCTCTGGGGCCAACGTCCTGACTTTC	CASLGVSGANVLTF
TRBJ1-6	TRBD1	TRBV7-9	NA	TGTGCCAGCAGCGCGGACAGGGGTTCATATAATTCACCCCTCCACTTT	CASSADRGSYNSPLHF
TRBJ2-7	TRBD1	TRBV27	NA	TGTGCCAGCAGTCCGACAGGGGTCGAGCAGTACTTC	CASSPTGVEQYF
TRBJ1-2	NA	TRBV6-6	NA	TGTGCCAGCAGCCACTTCCCCAGGGTCCGGAACTATGGCTACACCTTC	CASSHFPRVRNYGYTF
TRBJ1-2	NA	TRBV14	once	TGTGCCAGCAGCCAAGAAGGAGGGCCCTATGGCTACACCTTC	CASSQEGGPYGYTF
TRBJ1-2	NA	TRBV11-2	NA	TGTGCCAGCAGCTTAAGTAATTTTCAGGGGACTGGCTACACCTTC	CASSLSNFQGTGYTF
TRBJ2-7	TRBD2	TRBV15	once	TGTGCCACCAGCAGAGCCGGGACTAGCGACAACGAGCAGTACTTC	CATSRAGTSDNEQYF
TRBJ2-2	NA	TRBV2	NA	TGTGCCAGCAGTGAAGTCGCGACAGGGAACACCGGGGAGCTGTTTTTT	CASSEVATGNTGELFF
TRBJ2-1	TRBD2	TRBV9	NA	TGTGCCAGCAGCGTGTTCCTAGCGGGGACCATAAGTGAGCAGTTCTTC	CASSVFLAGTISEQFF
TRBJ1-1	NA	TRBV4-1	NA	TGCGCCAGCAGTCTCAGGGAAAACACTGAAGCTTTCTTT	CASSLRENTEAFF
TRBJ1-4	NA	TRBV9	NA	TGTGCCAGCAGCGTAGGACTCGGGGGTTTGGGGGAAAAACTGTTTTTT	CASSVGLGGLGEKLFF
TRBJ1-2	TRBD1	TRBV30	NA	TGTGCCTGGAGTTCCGGGACAGGGCTTCCGAACACCTTC	CAWSSGTGLPNTF
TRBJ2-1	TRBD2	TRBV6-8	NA	TGTGCCAGCAGGGGTAGCGGGGGGTTTCACGACTCCTACAATGAGCAGTTCTTC	CASRGSGGFHDSYNEQFF
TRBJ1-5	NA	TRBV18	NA	TGTGCCAGCTCCCCAACACGACAGCCCAATCAGCCCCAGCATTTT	CASSPTRQPNQPQHF
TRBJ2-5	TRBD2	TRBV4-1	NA	TGCGCCAGCAGCCAAGATGGGCTAGCGGGAGTCGCACGAGAGACCCAGTACTTC	CASSQDGLAGVARETQYF
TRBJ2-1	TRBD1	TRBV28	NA	TGTGCCAGCAGTTCCAGGTATATGGGACAGGGGTCGAAGGCGCAGTTCTTC	CASSSRYMGQGSKAQFF
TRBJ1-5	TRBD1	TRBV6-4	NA	TGTGCCAGCAGTGACCGGACAGGGCTGGATCAGCCCCAGCATTTT	CASSDRTGLDQPQHF
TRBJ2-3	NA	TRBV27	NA	TGTGCCAGCAGCTGGGGACTCACGAGCACAGATACGCAGTATTTT	CASSWGLTSTDTQYF
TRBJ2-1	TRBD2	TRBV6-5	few	TGTGCCAGCAGTTCTAGCGGGGGGGCGGACAATGAGCAGTTCTTC	CASSSSGGADNEQFF
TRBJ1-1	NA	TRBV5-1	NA	TGCGCCAGCAGCCTGGGGGGGGTGGACACTGAAGCTTTCTTT	CASSLGGVDTEAFF
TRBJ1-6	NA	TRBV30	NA	TGTGCCTGGAGTGTAAGGCCCGGGCTTGGGAGCTCCTATAATTCACCCCTCCACTTT	CAWSVRPGLGSSYNSPLHF
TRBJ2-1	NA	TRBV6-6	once	TGTGCCAGCAGTTTCGTGGCTAGTAGCAATGAGCAGTTCTTC	CASSFVASSNEQFF
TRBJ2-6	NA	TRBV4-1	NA	TGCGCCAGCAGCCAAGTGCAGGGTAGGGGCTCTGGGGCCAACGTCCTGACTTTC	CASSQVQGRGSGANVLTF
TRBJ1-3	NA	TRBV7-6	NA	TGTGCCAGCAGCTTCCCCCAGGGAAACACCATATATTTT	CASSFPQGNTIYF
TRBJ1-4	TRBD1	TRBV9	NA	TGTGCCAGCAGTGCCGGGACAGGGGTTTCTGAAAAACTGTTTTTT	CASSAGTGVSEKLFF
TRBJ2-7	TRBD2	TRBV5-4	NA	TGTGCCAGCAGCTTGGTTCCTAGCGGGGGCTACGAGCAGTACTTC	CASSLVPSGGYEQYF
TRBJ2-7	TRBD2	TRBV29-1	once	TGCAGCGTTGGGTCCCGGGAGGGGGTTTCCTACGAGCAGTACTTC	CSVGSREGVSYEQYF
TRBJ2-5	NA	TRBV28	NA	TGTGCCAGCAGCAGGCAGGGCTTCGGGGAGACCCAGTACTTC	CASSRQGFGETQYF
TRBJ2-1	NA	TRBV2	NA	TGTGCCAGCAGTGAAGCGCTAACGCAGTTCTTC	CASSEALTQFF
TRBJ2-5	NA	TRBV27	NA	TGTGCCAGCTCCCCTCTTCTTAGGAGCGGAGTTGTTCAAGAGACCCAGTACTTC	CASSPLLRSGVVQETQYF